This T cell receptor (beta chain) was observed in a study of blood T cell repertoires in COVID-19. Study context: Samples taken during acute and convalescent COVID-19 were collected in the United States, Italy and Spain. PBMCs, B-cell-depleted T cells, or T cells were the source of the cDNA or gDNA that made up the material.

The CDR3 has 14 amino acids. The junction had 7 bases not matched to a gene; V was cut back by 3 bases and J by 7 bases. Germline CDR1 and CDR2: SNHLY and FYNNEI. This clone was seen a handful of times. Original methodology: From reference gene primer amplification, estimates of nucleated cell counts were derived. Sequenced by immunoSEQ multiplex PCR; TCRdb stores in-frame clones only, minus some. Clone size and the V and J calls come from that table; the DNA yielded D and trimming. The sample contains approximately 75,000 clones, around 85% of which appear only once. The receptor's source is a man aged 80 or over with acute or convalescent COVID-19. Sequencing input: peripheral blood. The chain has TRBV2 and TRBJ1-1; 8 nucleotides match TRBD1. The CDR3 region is CASSDLRGQGEAFF. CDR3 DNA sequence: TGTGCCAGCAGTGATTTACGAGGACAGGGTGAAGCTTTCTTT.